The clone carrying this T cell receptor (beta chain) has just a few counts. Its antigen is unidentified. This sample is part of a study of T cells in localized non-small cell lung cancer. Study-wide points: Peak T cell clonality was found in uninvolved adjacent lung, exceeding tumor. Overall survival was longer when the density of T cells in the blood was higher. A median of around 60 clones ranked among the top 100 in tumor appeared in adjacent lung. Heterogeneity remains possible, as sequencing covered one tumor region only.

CDR1 is SGHNT and CDR2 is YENEEA in the germline V gene. Trimming removed 3 bases at V and 9 bases at J, with 15 bases between. The CDR3 consists of 15 residues. The protocol was immunoSEQ multiplex PCR, while the TCRdb copy is restricted to in-frame clones and leaves out a portion. Of approximately 3,300 clones in the sample, about 27% are singletons; the top ten hold around 15%. This specimen was lung tumor tissue, taken before any cancer treatment. This chain connects TRBV11-3 to TRBJ1-6, with D uncertain. The clonotype comes from a male donor older than 55 with stage I lung adenocarcinoma. This CDR3 is CASSFNLVSSSPLHF. The CDR3 DNA follows: TGTGCCAGCAGCTTTAATTTGGTATCTTCTTCACCCCTCCACTTT.